What follows describes a single TCR beta chain. This clonotype occurred many times. This clone's antigen is unknown. There are no base qualities to consult, and no much larger clone falls within one base. V is pared back by 6 bases and J by 2 bases, with 10 bases lying between the germline termini. Looking up the germline V gene yields CDR1 KGHSH and CDR2 LQKENI. The CDR3 runs 13 amino acids, cysteine and phenylalanine included. Of the read, only the CDR3 DNA is kept; its 39 bases are in frame from base 1. The data stem from a study of T cells in Graves' hyperthyroidism and ophthalmopathy (dated by TCRdb to the late 2010s). Study-level background: Peripheral blood samples were taken at the time of initial diagnosis, prior to any treatment. The roughly 91 discovery patients were randomly divided into training and test sets at a 7:3 ratio. An independent validation cohort of under 20 hyperthyroidism patients and 15 or so patients who later progressed to ophthalmopathy tested prospective prediction of ophthalmopathy. In roughly six Graves' hyperthyroidism patients, the study also compared T-cell repertoires from thyroid tissue with T-cell repertoires from blood. Once sampling was done, hyperthyroidism patients were given methimazole at a starting dose of 30 mg daily, whereas ophthalmopathy patients were given high-dose intravenous methylprednisolone. To identify TCR V-J signatures that set the groups apart, the researchers used a discovery cohort of about a hundred patients, made up of fewer than 50 with Graves' ophthalmopathy and some 56 with stable Graves' hyperthyroidism. TCR Vbeta CDR3 sequencing of some 140 peripheral blood samples (approximately 44 ophthalmopathy, 75 or so hyperthyroidism and around 17 progressor patients) is reported in the paper. Findings and caveats that apply to the study as a whole: In validation, the model predicted progression to ophthalmopathy a median of around six months before onset, with about 70% sensitivity and roughly 73% specificity. Ophthalmopathy was separated from stable hyperthyroidism by a 13 V-J signature model, with just over 85% sensitivity and roughly 81% specificity obtained in cross-validation and 80%/75% obtained in testing. Most expanded thyroid clonotypes (frequency above 0.001) were also detected in blood, a finding suggesting that blood repertoires may reflect thyroid immune responses. No statistical method was used to fix the sample size in advance, and group allocation was not hidden from the investigators.

Stable Graves' hyperthyroidism was defined as no progression to ophthalmopathy during 18 months of follow-up. Hyperthyroidism patients were aged 18 to 65 years and newly diagnosed, with disease duration of less than 2 months. Any patient with an uncontrolled infection, another autoimmune disease, pregnancy or lactation was excluded. Diagnoses were based on clinical symptoms, serum thyroxine and TRAb, thyroid ultrasound and orbital computed tomography. PBMCs were separated from roughly 10 ml of fresh peripheral blood using Ficoll-Paque density gradient centrifugation. Trizol reagent was used to extract total RNA, and RNA quality was then checked on an Agilent 2100 Bioanalyzer. The TCR beta CDR3 regions were amplified from RNA transcripts. The first round of RT-PCR for the TCR CDR3 was performed with the HTBI primer set and the Qiagen OneStep RT-PCR kit. A second multiplex PCR round built the libraries, followed by size selection and purification. Paired-end sequencing of the libraries was performed with 100 bp reads on an Illumina HiSeq2000. Turning to the authors' computational methods: Raw data were processed with SOAPnuke, discarding reads with adapters, uncalled bases, mean Phred below 15, or no exact constant-primer or identifier match. COPE v1.2.5 was used to merge high-quality paired reads, and clonotypes were defined as unique nucleotide sequences. MiTCR v1.1 was used to align clonotypes to the IMGT TRBV, TRBD and TRBJ reference segments. The analysis included only V-J combinations with a frequency above 0.0001, which together covered around 99% of the repertoires. A TCS score was defined as the ratio between F50 (clonal expansion) and ExV (chaos), using BLOSUM62-based TCRdist between CDR3 peptides within each V-J. Welch's t-statistics and random forest reduced some 510 V-J features to 10 to 15, which were used in a naive Bayes classifier (R e1071). TCRdb trimmed the raw reads at Q25, called clones with MiXCR and kept productive beta chains. Rows are unified per CDR3 protein, each entry keeping the most common DNA and genes. The V and J calls were not made by the authors but by TCRdb's processing. Here the sample has about 400,000 distinct CDR3 sequences; 15% occur a single time. The top ten clones comprise approximately 29% of the sample.

The receptor was isolated from a woman aged 30 to 39 with Graves' hyperthyroidism. The rearrangement combines TRBV18 with TRBJ2-5, with the D call perhaps TRBD1 or TRBD2, as 5 bases match in each case. Specimen: blood. The bases read TGTGCCAGCTCCGACAGACTACAAGAGACCCAGTACTTC. This gives the protein CASSDRLQETQYF.